Below, 4 T cell receptor beta chains from the same sample are listed, as sequenced in a study of PD-1 blockade in classical Hodgkin lymphoma. Method: immunoSEQ multiplex PCR; TCRdb's copy keeps in-frame clones and lacks some. The table lists about 32,000 clones, roughly four fifths of them singletons. Time point specified: cycle 4 day 1 (C4D1), after 5 to 7 weeks of nivolumab. Every single patient, without exception, relapsed after autologous stem cell transplantation, and brentuximab vedotin exposure varied. Sequenced material: peripheral blood mononuclear cells (PBMCs), taken before the fourth cycle of nivolumab. These receptors were obtained from a human donor with classical Hodgkin lymphoma.

The gene calls are TRBV7-2 and TRBJ2-7; maybe TRBD2 (5 bases). The CDR3 covers 14 residues. Deletions cut 4 bases from V and 0 bases from J, with 10 bases between. The germline V gene has CDR1 SGHTA and CDR2 FQGNSA. CDR3 region: CASSWRGLSYEQYV. For the CDR3, the DNA is TGTGCCAGCAGCTGGCGAGGGCTCTCCTACGAGCAGTACGTC.

This rearrangement joins TRBV28 to TRBJ2-1; 11 bases map to TRBD2. CDR3 length: 16 amino acids. The V gene end was trimmed by 4 bases and the J gene end by 4 bases; junction bases not matched to a gene: 6. Germline assignment: CDR1 MDHEN and CDR2 SYDVKM. As DNA, the CDR3 is TGTGCCAGCAGTTCGACTAGCGGGAAAGCTTACAATGAGCAGTTCTTC. Amino acid sequence: CASSSTSGKAYNEQFF.

This chain joins TRBV7-2 and TRBJ2-2, with 8 positions matching TRBD1. The CDR3 is 14 residues long. The J segment lost 5 bases and the V segment lost 5 bases, leaving 4 bases of the junction unmatched. Germline V lookup: CDR1 SGHTA, CDR2 FQGNSA. This chain's CDR3 is CASSTRQGTGELFF. DNA for the CDR3: TGTGCCAGCAGCACCCGACAGGGGACCGGGGAGCTGTTTTTT.

CDR3 sequence reads: CASSNSNYGYTF. CDR3 in DNA: TGTGCCAGTAGTAACAGCAACTATGGCTACACCTTC. The chain has TRBV19 and TRBJ1-2, with no clear D. The V gene lost 4 bases and the J gene lost 2 bases, with 5 bases spanning the gap. The CDR3 consists of 12 residues. The germline V gene has CDR1 LNHDA and CDR2 SQIVND (reference sequence).